This T cell receptor beta chain was sequenced in a study of vaccination and CD4 T cells after COVID-19. Looking at the study overall: With eight to ten mild cases and one severe, convalescent patients were SARS-CoV-2 positive by nasal swab PCR. Two doses of either BNT162b2 or mRNA-1273 vaccine were given to participants.

A word on this clonotype: Its specificity is unknown.

Treatment meaning: roughly 10-day PBMC culture with coronavirus spike peptide pools or control peptides (ViraFEST assay). Study conclusions and caveats: Clonotypes reactive to SARS-CoV-2 had a median that went up from approximately 21 to 38, but not significantly. Post-infection sampling omitted early timepoints and covered relatively few convalescent patients.

V lost 2 bases, J lost 0 bases, and 17 bases lay in between. The CDR3 covers 18 residues. Germline V gene data show CDR1 as DFQATT and CDR2 as SNEGSKA (reference sequence). The Oncomine TCR Beta short-read assay sequenced DNA from cultured CD4+ T cells. TCRdb reprocessed the PCR reads via MiXCR and lists one record per CDR3 protein. The sample lists some 12,000 distinct CDR3 sequences; around 59% were seen once. This receptor was taken from a human donor who had recovered from COVID-19. V is TRBV20-1 and J is TRBJ2-6; D not resolved. Specimen: CD4+ T cells from blood, cultured in vitro. CDR3 sequence reads: CSARPTVGLGSGANVLTF. The CDR3 DNA reads TGCAGTGCTAGACCCACAGTGGGCCTTGGCTCTGGGGCCAACGTCCTGACTTTC.